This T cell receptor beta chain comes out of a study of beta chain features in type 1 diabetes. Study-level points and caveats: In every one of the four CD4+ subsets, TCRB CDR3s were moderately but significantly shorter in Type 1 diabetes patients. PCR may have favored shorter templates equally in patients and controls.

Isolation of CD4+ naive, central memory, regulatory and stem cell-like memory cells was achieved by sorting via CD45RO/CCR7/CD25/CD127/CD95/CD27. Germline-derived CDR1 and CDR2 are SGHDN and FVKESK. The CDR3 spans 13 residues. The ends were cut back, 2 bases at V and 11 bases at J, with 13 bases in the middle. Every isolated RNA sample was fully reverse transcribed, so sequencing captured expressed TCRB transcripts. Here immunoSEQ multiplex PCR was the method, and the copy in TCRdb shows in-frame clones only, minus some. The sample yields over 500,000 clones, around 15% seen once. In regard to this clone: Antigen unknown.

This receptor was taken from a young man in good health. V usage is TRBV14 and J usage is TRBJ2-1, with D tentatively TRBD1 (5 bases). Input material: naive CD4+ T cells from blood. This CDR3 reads CASSQRGGLQQFF. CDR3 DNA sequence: TGTGCCAGCAGCCAAAGGGGCGGCTTACAGCAGTTCTTC.